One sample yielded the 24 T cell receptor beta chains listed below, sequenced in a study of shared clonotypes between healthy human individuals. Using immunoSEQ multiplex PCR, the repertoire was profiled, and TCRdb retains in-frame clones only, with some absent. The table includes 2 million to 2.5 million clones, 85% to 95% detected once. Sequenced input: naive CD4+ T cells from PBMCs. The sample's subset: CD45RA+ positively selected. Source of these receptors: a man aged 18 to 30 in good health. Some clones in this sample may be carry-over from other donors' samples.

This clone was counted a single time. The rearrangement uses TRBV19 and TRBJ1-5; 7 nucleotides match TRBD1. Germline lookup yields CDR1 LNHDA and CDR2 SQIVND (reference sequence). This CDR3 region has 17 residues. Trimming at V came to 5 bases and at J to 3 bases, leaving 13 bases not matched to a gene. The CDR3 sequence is CASSWGRGVLDNQPQHF. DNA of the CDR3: TGTGCCAGTAGTTGGGGCAGGGGGGTTCTCGACAATCAGCCCCAGCATTTT. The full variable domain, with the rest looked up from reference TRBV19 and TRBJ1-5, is DGGITQSPKYLFRKEGQNVTLSCEQNLNHDAMYWYRQDPGQGLRLIYYSQIVNDFQKGDIAEGYSVSREKKESFPLTVTSAQKNPTAFYLCASSWGRGVLDNQPQHFGDGTRLSIL.

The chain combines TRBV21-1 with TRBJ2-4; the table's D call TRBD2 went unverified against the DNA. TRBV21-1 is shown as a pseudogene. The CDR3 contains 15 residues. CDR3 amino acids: CASSPLAGDKNIQYF. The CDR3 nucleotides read TGTGCCAGCAGCCCCCTAGCGGGAGACAAAAACATTCAGTACTTC.

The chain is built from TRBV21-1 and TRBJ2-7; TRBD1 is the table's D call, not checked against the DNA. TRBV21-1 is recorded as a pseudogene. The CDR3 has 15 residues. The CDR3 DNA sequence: TGTGCCAGCAGCAAATCACGACAGGGGTCTTATGAGCAGTACTTC. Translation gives CASSKSRQGSYEQYF.

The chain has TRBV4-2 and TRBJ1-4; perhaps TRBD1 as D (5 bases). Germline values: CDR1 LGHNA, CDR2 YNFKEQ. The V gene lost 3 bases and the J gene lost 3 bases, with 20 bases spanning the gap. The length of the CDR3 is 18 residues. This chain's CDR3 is CASSHFRGDGGANEKLFF. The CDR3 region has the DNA TGTGCCAGCAGCCACTTTAGGGGCGATGGGGGGGCTAATGAAAAACTGTTTTTT.

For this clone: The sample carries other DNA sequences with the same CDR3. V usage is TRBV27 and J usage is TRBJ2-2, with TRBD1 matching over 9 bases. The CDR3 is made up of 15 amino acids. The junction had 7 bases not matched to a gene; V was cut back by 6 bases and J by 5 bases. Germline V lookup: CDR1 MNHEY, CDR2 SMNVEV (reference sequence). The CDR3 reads CASRRGDRDTGELFF. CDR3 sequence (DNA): TGTGCCAGCAGGCGCGGGGACAGGGATACCGGGGAGCTGTTTTTT.

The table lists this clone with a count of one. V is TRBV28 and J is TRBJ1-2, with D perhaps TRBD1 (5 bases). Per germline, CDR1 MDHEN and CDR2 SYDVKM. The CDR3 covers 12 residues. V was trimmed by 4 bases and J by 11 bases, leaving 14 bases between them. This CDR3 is CASSSPGTGYTF. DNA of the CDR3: TGTGCCAGCAGTTCCCCCGGGACCGGTTACACCTTC.

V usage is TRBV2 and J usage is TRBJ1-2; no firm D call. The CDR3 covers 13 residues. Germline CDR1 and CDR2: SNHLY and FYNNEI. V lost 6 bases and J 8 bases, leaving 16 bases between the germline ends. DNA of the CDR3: TGTGCCAGCAGAGAGGACGGCGCCAGGGGCTACACCTTC. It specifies CASREDGARGYTF.

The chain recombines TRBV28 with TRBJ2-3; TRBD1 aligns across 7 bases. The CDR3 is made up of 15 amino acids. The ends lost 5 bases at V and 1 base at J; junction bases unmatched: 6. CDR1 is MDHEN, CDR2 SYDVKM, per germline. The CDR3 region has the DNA TGTGCCAGCAGTATAAAGACAGGGCGCACAGATACGCAGTATTTT. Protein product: CASSIKTGRTDTQYF.

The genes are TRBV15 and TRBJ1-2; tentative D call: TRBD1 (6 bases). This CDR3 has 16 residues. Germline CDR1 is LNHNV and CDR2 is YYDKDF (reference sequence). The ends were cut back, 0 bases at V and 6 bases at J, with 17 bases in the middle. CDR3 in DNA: TGTGCCACCAGCAGAGATCACACAGGGCAGTTGGATGGCTACACCTTC. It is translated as CATSRDHTGQLDGYTF.

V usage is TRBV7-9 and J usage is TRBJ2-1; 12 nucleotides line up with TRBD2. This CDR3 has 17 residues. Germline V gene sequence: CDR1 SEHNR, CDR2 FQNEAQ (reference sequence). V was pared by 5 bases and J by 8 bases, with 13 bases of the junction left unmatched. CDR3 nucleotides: TGTGCCAGCAGCCACACTTCAGCTAGCGGGAGGGTCTATGAGCAGTTCTTC. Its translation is CASSHTSASGRVYEQFF.

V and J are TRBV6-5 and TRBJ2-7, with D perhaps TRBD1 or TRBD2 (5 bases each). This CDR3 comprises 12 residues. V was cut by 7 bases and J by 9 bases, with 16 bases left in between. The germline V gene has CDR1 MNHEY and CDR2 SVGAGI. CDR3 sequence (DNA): TGTGCCAGCACCAACCCCCCGAGGGGGCAGTACTTC. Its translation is CASTNPPRGQYF.

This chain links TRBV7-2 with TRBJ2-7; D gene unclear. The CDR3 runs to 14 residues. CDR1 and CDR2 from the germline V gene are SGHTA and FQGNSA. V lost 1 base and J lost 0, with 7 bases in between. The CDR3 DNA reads TGTGCCAGCAGCTTAGATGCCAACTCCTACGAGCAGTACTTC. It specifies CASSLDANSYEQYF.

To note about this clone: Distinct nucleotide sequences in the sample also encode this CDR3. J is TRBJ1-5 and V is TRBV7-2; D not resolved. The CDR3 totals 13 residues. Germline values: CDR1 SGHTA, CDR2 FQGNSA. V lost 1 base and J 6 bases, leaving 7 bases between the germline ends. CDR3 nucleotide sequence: TGTGCCAGCAGCTTAGAGGGATCTCAGCCCCAGCATTTT. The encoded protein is CASSLEGSQPQHF.

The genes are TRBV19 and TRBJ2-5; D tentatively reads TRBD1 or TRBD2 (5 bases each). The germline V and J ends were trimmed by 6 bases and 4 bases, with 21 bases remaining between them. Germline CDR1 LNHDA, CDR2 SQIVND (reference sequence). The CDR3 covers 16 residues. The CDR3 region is CASRGVTLSPPETQYF. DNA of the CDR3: TGTGCCAGTAGGGGGGTCACGCTCTCTCCCCCAGAGACCCAGTACTTC. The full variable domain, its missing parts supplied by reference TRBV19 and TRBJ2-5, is DGGITQSPKYLFRKEGQNVTLSCEQNLNHDAMYWYRQDPGQGLRLIYYSQIVNDFQKGDIAEGYSVSREKKESFPLTVTSAQKNPTAFYLCASRGVTLSPPETQYFGPGTRLLVL.

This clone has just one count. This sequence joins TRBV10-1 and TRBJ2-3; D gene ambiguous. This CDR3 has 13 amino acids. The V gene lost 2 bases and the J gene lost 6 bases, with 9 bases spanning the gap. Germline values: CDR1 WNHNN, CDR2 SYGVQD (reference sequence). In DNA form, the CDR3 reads TGCGCCAGCAGTGAGGTCAGCTCGGATACGCAGTATTTT. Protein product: CASSEVSSDTQYF.

As DNA, the CDR3 is TGTGCCAGCGGCGCCGACAAAAACACTGAAGCTTTCTTT. Translation: CASGADKNTEAFF. V gene TRBV7-3 combines with J gene TRBJ1-1; D is unclear. Trimming shortened V by 8 bases and J by 2 bases, and 12 bases separated the two germline ends. From germline, CDR1 is SGHTA and CDR2 FQGTGA. The CDR3 runs to 13 residues. Combining the CDR3 with reference TRBV7-3 and TRBJ1-1 gives the whole variable domain GAGVSQTPSNKVTEKGKYVELRCDPISGHTALYWYRQSLGQGPEFLIYFQGTGAADDSGLPNDRFFAVRPEGSVSTLKIQRTERGDSAVYLCASGADKNTEAFFGQGTRLTVV.

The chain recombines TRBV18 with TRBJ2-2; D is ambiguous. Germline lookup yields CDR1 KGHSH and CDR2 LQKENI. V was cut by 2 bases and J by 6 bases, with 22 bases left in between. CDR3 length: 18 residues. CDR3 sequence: CASSPGIRIAPTPGELFF. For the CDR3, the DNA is TGTGCCAGCTCACCAGGAATTAGAATAGCCCCAACCCCCGGGGAGCTGTTTTTT. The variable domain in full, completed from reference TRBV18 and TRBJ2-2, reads NAGVMQNPRHLVRRRGQEARLRCSPMKGHSHVYWYRQLPEEGLKFMVYLQKENIIDESGMPKERFSAEFPKEGPSILRIQQVVRGDSAAYFCASSPGIRIAPTPGELFFGEGSRLTVL.

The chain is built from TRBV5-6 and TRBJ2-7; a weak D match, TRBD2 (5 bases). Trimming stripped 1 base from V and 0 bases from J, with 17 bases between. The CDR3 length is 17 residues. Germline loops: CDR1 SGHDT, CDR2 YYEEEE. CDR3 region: CASSLRIGAGLSYEQYF. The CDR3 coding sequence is TGTGCCAGCAGCTTGAGGATTGGTGCCGGACTCTCCTACGAGCAGTACTTC.

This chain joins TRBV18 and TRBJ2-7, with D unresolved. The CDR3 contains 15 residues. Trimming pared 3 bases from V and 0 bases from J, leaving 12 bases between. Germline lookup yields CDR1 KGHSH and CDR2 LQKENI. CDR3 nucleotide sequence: TGTGCCAGCTCACCCCTCGAGACGTACTCCTACGAGCAGTACTTC. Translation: CASSPLETYSYEQYF. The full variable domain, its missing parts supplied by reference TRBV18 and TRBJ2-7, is NAGVMQNPRHLVRRRGQEARLRCSPMKGHSHVYWYRQLPEEGLKFMVYLQKENIIDESGMPKERFSAEFPKEGPSILRIQQVVRGDSAAYFCASSPLETYSYEQYFGPGTRLTVT.

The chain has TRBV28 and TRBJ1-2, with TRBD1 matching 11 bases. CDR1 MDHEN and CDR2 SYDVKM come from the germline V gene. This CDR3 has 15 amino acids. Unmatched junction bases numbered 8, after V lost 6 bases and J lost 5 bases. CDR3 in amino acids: CASRPYGQGAYGYTF. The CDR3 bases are TGTGCCAGCAGACCTTACGGACAGGGGGCGTATGGCTACACCTTC.

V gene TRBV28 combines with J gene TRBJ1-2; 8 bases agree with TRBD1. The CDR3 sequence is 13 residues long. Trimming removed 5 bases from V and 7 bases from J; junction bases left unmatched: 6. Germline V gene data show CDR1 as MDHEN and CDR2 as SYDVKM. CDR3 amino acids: CASSQGAWGGYTF. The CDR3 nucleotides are TGTGCCAGCAGTCAGGGGGCTTGGGGTGGCTACACCTTC.

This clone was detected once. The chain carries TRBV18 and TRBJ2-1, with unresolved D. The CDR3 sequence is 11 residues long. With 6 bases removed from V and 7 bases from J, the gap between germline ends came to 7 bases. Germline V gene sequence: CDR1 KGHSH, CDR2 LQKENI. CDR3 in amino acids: CASSSMNEQFF. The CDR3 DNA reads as TGTGCCAGCTCGTCGATGAATGAGCAGTTCTTC.

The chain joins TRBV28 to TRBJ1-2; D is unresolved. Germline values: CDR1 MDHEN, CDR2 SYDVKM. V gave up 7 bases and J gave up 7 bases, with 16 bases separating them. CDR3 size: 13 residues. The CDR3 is CASIPPSTSGYTF. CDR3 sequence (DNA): TGTGCCAGCATCCCCCCTTCGACGAGTGGCTACACCTTC.

CDR3 DNA: TGTGCCAGCAGTTACGGGGCAGGGGACTCACCCCTCCACTTT. Protein: CASSYGAGDSPLHF. The chain is built from TRBV6-6 and TRBJ1-6, with a possible D match to TRBD1 (6 bases). Germline loops: CDR1 MNHNY, CDR2 SVGAGI (reference sequence). This CDR3 has 14 residues. V was clipped by 2 bases and J by 10 bases, with 12 bases between them.